The 10 T cell receptor beta chains below were found in one sample sequenced in a study of OX40 agonist ivuxolimab in advanced cancers. Sequenced by immunoSEQ multiplex PCR; TCRdb stores in-frame clones only, minus some. The sample lists more than 45,000 clones, 75% to 85% seen once, with roughly 1.2% in the top ten. The sample here was CD4+ or CD8+ T cells sorted from blood, taken in a trial of the OX40 agonist ivuxolimab. The receptors were sampled from an adult with an advanced solid tumor such as melanoma, head and neck, liver or kidney cancer.

This chain joins TRBV15 and TRBJ2-1; 10 bases line up with TRBD1. Trimming cost V 8 bases and J 7 bases; bases outside gene matches: 5. The CDR3 is 13 residues long. The V gene's germline CDR1 is LNHNV and CDR2 YYDKDF (reference sequence). The CDR3 is CATGDRGLNEQFF. The DNA of the CDR3 is TGTGCCACCGGGGACAGGGGATTAAATGAGCAGTTCTTC.

This clone was seen a single time. The V call is TRBV6-1, the J call TRBJ1-2; D call uncertain. Germline V gene data show CDR1 as MNHNS and CDR2 as SASEGT. The CDR3 sequence is 11 residues long. V was shortened by 5 bases and J by 5 bases, with 6 bases between the two germline ends. CDR3 protein: CASSSGYGYTF. CDR3 bases: TGTGCCAGCAGTTCGGGATATGGCTACACCTTC.

The chain uses TRBV7-2 and TRBJ1-6; no definite D call. In germline, CDR1 is SGHTA, CDR2 FQGNSA. Between the trimmed V and J ends, which lost 5 bases and 3 bases, there was a span of 14 bases. The CDR3 runs to 16 residues. Here the CDR3 reads CASSPPFGIYNSPLHF. The CDR3 nucleotides read TGTGCCAGCAGCCCTCCCTTCGGTATCTATAATTCACCCCTCCACTTT.

This clone showed up just a few times. CDR3: CASQSSGNTIYF. The CDR3 coding sequence is TGTGCCAGCCAGAGCTCTGGAAACACCATATATTTT. The chain employs TRBV19 and TRBJ1-3; D is undetermined. V lost 9 bases to trimming and J lost 0 bases, with 6 bases between them. This CDR3 contains 12 residues. Germline V gene lookup returns CDR1 LNHDA and CDR2 SQIVND (reference sequence).

This chain connects TRBV7-2 to TRBJ2-1, with TRBD1 identical over 7 bases. Germline V gene lookup returns CDR1 SGHTA and CDR2 FQGNSA. The CDR3 runs to 15 residues. The V and J ends lost 5 bases and 7 bases, in that order; junction bases with no gene match: 11. Here the CDR3 reads CASSTRTGERNEQFF. The DNA for the CDR3 is TGTGCCAGCAGCACCCGAACAGGGGAAAGGAATGAGCAGTTCTTC.

This clone was detected once. The rearrangement joins TRBV2 to TRBJ1-2, with D perhaps TRBD1 (6 bases). The CDR3 consists of 14 residues. V lost 5 bases and J 4 bases, leaving 14 bases between the germline ends. CDR1 SNHLY and CDR2 FYNNEI come from the germline V gene. The CDR3 loop is CASSSTGSGYGYTF. The CDR3, as DNA: TGTGCCAGCAGTTCAACAGGGTCAGGCTATGGCTACACCTTC.

On this clone itself: The junction departs from the called germline gene at one end, perhaps through a read error. The gene calls are TRBV7-7 and TRBJ2-5, with D perhaps matching TRBD1 (5 bases). The CDR3 is 13 amino acids. Germline CDR1 and CDR2: SSHAT and FNYEAQ (reference sequence). The CDR3 region has the DNA TGTGCTAGCAGCGCAGGGATTTTGGAGACCCAGTACTTC. Its protein is CASSAGILETQYF. Combining the CDR3 with reference TRBV7-7 and TRBJ2-5 gives the whole variable domain GAGVSQSPRYKVTKRGQDVTLRCDPISSHATLYWYQQALGQGPEFLTYFNYEAQPDKSGLPSDRFSAERPEGSISTLTIQRTEQRDSAMYRCASSAGILETQYFGPGTRLLVL.

The chain uses TRBV5-1 and TRBJ1-1, with TRBD1 matching over 11 bases. Trimming cost V 4 bases and J 7 bases; bases outside gene matches: 9. CDR1 SGHRS and CDR2 YFSETQ come from the germline V gene. CDR3 size: 15 residues. CDR3 sequence: CASSIRTGGTGEAFF. The CDR3 DNA sequence: TGCGCCAGCAGCATTAGGACAGGGGGCACAGGTGAAGCTTTCTTT.

The chain employs TRBV19 and TRBJ1-5; 9 bases fit TRBD1. Per germline, CDR1 LNHDA and CDR2 SQIVND (reference sequence). The CDR3 is 17 amino acids. V shed 5 bases and J 0 bases; nucleotides not matched to a gene: 8. In DNA form, the CDR3 reads TGTGCCAGTAGTGCCTTGGGGACAGGGCTTAGCAATCAGCCCCAGCATTTT. Translating it yields CASSALGTGLSNQPQHF.

The rearrangement uses TRBV5-4 and TRBJ2-3, with a possible D match to TRBD2 (6 bases). CDR1 and CDR2 (germline): SGHNT, YYREEE (reference sequence). The length of the CDR3 is 16 residues. V dropped 1 base and J dropped 2 bases, with 14 bases sitting between them. The CDR3 coding sequence is TGTGCCAGCAGCTTGTGGGGGGTGGACGACACAGATACGCAGTATTTT. Translation gives CASSLWGVDDTDTQYF. The full variable domain, rest sourced from reference TRBV5-4 and TRBJ2-3, is ETGVTQSPTHLIKTRGQQVTLRCSSQSGHNTVSWYQQALGQGPQFIFQYYREEENGRGNFPPRFSGLQFPNYSSELNVNALELDDSALYLCASSLWGVDDTDTQYFGPGTRLTVL.